The clone carrying this T cell receptor beta chain was detected a few times. These data are taken from a study of response to subunit inactivated influenza vaccine. CDR1 and CDR2 from the germline V gene are SGHAT and FQNNGV. Trimming took 0 bases from V and 5 from J, leaving 13 bases between them. CDR3 length: 16 residues. TCRdb processed the RT-PCR reads anew with MiXCR; each CDR3 protein has one entry. The data hold about 570,000 distinct CDR3 sequences, with around 11% observed a single time. These records were also assigned to another study, of T cells expressing NK-cell markers. That report notes: The authors made TCR beta cDNA libraries by 5'RACE template switching. This switching added a universal primer site and UMIs.

The TCR originated in a man over 45 who received an inactivated influenza vaccine. V and J are TRBV11-2 and TRBJ2-2; perhaps TRBD1 as D (5 bases). The sequences come from PBMCs from blood, collected on the day of vaccination. DNA for the CDR3: TGTGCCAGCAGCTTAGATCGAAACAGGCTTACCGGGGAGCTGTTTTTT. Its translation is CASSLDRNRLTGELFF.